The 26 T cell receptor beta chains below all came from one sample that was sequenced in a study of blood T cell repertoires in COVID-19. Some clones are missing from TCRdb's copy, which holds only in-frame ones; the method was immunoSEQ multiplex PCR. The sample includes roughly 150,000 clones, approximately 79% of them seen just once. Sequenced sample: peripheral blood. The source of these receptors is a woman aged 60-75 years with COVID-19, enrolled during active disease.

This chain uses TRBV6-4 with TRBJ2-1, with 14 positions matching TRBD2. Trimming removed 5 bases from V and 9 bases from J; junction bases left unmatched: 9. Germline CDR1 and CDR2: MRHNA and SNTAGT. The CDR3 spans 16 residues. The CDR3 DNA follows: TGTGCCAGCAGTAGGACTAGCGGGGGGACACTGGGTGAGCAGTTCTTC. Its protein product is CASSRTSGGTLGEQFF.

This clone was detected only once. This chain links TRBV6-1 with TRBJ1-4; TRBD1 matches at 7 bases. J was trimmed by 5 bases and V by 2 bases; bases with no gene match: 5. The germline gives CDR1 MNHNS, CDR2 SASEGT. This CDR3 is built from 15 residues. CDR3 in DNA: TGTGCCAGCAGTGAAATGACAGGGAGGAATGAAAAACTGTTTTTT. This codes for CASSEMTGRNEKLFF.

The gene calls are TRBV5-1 and TRBJ2-3; perhaps TRBD1 as D (6 bases). This CDR3 region has 18 residues. V was cut by 4 bases and J by 0 bases, with 21 bases left in between. Germline V gives CDR1 SGHRS, CDR2 YFSETQ. CDR3: CASSRPPGTPVSTDTQYF. Written as DNA, the CDR3 is TGCGCCAGCAGCCGGCCGCCCGGGACACCCGTTAGCACAGATACGCAGTATTTT.

In this sample, this clone turned up a few times. J is TRBJ1-1 and V is TRBV3-1 (or the pseudogene TRBV3-2); D is unclear. Trimming pared 0 bases from V and 6 bases from J, leaving 11 bases between. CDR1 is LGHDT, CDR2 YNNKEL, per germline (reference sequence). CDR3 length: 14 residues. The CDR3 DNA sequence: TGTGCCAGCAGCCAAGATCTAGTTGGTTCTGAAGCTTTCTTT. Protein product: CASSQDLVGSEAFF.

The chain uses TRBV6-2 or TRBV6-3 and TRBJ2-2; TRBD2 agrees at 15 bases. This CDR3 comprises 19 residues. The germline CDR1 and CDR2 sequences are MNHEY and SVGEGT. V dropped 6 bases and J dropped 4; count of bases not matched to a gene: 12. The CDR3 protein is CASSRTSGRAPRGTGELFF. The CDR3, as DNA: TGTGCCAGCAGCCGGACTAGCGGGAGGGCCCCTCGGGGCACCGGGGAGCTGTTTTTT.

The rearrangement links TRBV7-2 to TRBJ1-2; TRBD1 agrees at 7 bases. Germline loops: CDR1 SGHTA, CDR2 FQGNSA. This CDR3 has 13 amino acids. With 6 bases clipped from V and 4 bases from J, the junction kept 5 bases outside the gene matches. The CDR3: CASRTTGVYGYTF. In nucleotides, the CDR3 is TGTGCCAGCAGAACCACAGGGGTCTATGGCTACACCTTC. Supplemented by reference TRBV7-2 and TRBJ1-2, the full variable domain reads GAGVSQSPSNKVTEKGKDVELRCDPISGHTALYWYRQSLGQGLEFLIYFQGNSAPDKSGLPSDRFSAERTGGSVSTLTIQRTQQEDSAVYLCASRTTGVYGYTFGSGTRLTVV.

V usage is TRBV7-9 and J usage is TRBJ2-1; possible D gene TRBD2, 6 bases. The CDR3 contains 14 residues. Per the germline V gene, CDR1 is SEHNR and CDR2 is FQNEAQ (reference sequence). The V end lost 1 base, the J end lost 6 bases, and 10 bases lay between the germline ends. The CDR3 is CASSLGTSSNEQFF. DNA of the CDR3: TGTGCCAGCAGCTTAGGAACTAGCAGCAATGAGCAGTTCTTC. Supplemented by reference TRBV7-9 and TRBJ2-1, the full variable domain reads DTGVSQNPRHKITKRGQNVTFRCDPISEHNRLYWYRQTLGQGPEFLTYFQNEAQLEKSRLLSDRFSAERPKGSFSTLEIQRTEQGDSAMYLCASSLGTSSNEQFFGPGTRLTVL.

The genes are TRBV7-2 and TRBJ2-5, with TRBD2 matching over 13 bases. V was pared by 3 bases and J by 2 bases, with 3 bases of the junction left unmatched. This CDR3 has 16 amino acids. Germline lookup yields CDR1 SGHTA and CDR2 FQGNSA. The CDR3 bases are TGTGCCAGCAGCTTCTGGACTAGCGGGGGACAAGAGACCCAGTACTTC. This sequence encodes CASSFWTSGGQETQYF.

This clone has just a few counts. This chain links TRBV19 with TRBJ1-5; TRBD1 might be the D (5 bases). This CDR3 is 15 amino acids long. Germline lookup yields CDR1 LNHDA and CDR2 SQIVND (reference sequence). V was cut by 5 bases and J by 7 bases, with 18 bases left in between. CDR3 coding DNA: TGTGCCAGTAGTCACCCCGCGCAGGGTTTCCAGCCCCAGCATTTT. As protein: CASSHPAQGFQPQHF.

V is TRBV5-1 and J is TRBJ2-1; 10 nucleotides agree with TRBD2. Germline V gene sequence: CDR1 SGHRS, CDR2 YFSETQ. This CDR3 is built from 14 residues. J lost 3 bases, V lost 5 bases, and 2 bases had no gene match. The CDR3 region is CASRTSGDYNEQFF. The CDR3 nucleotides are TGCGCCAGCAGAACTAGCGGGGACTACAATGAGCAGTTCTTC.

V is TRBV5-6 and J is TRBJ2-2; maybe TRBD2 (6 bases). The germline CDR1 and CDR2 sequences are SGHDT and YYEEEE. The CDR3 covers 14 residues. The germline V and J ends were trimmed by 4 bases and 1 base, with 8 bases remaining between them. CDR3 in amino acids: CASSGGGNTGELFF. The CDR3, as DNA: TGTGCCAGCAGCGGGGGAGGGAACACCGGGGAGCTGTTTTTT.

The rearrangement links TRBV28 to TRBJ1-4; 10 bases line up with TRBD1. The germline V gene has CDR1 MDHEN and CDR2 SYDVKM. With V trimmed by 5 bases and J by 5 bases, 5 bases remained unmatched. This CDR3 has 15 amino acids. The DNA of the CDR3 is TGTGCCAGCAGTCTACGACAGGGGGCGAATGAAAAACTGTTTTTT. Translating it yields CASSLRQGANEKLFF.

This clone occurred once. V is TRBV27 and J is TRBJ2-7; TRBD1 matches 8 bases. With V trimmed by 5 bases and J by 7 bases, 7 bases remained unmatched. Per germline, CDR1 MNHEY and CDR2 SMNVEV (reference sequence). The CDR3 is 13 residues long. The DNA of the CDR3 is TGTGCCAGCAGTCTCTGGACAGGGCGAGAGCAGTACTTC. Translation: CASSLWTGREQYF.

The chain carries TRBV6-6 and TRBJ2-7, with D perhaps matching TRBD2 (7 bases). The ends were cut back, 2 bases at V and 5 bases at J, with 13 bases in the middle. The CDR3 consists of 14 residues. Germline CDR1 MNHNY, CDR2 SVGAGI (reference sequence). For the CDR3, the DNA is TGTGCCAGCAGTTACAGAGGGGGGGTCGACGAGCAGTACGTC. The encoded protein is CASSYRGGVDEQYV.

The chain carries TRBV27 and TRBJ2-5, with TRBD2 matching 7 bases. The CDR3 sequence is 14 residues long. Per germline, CDR1 MNHEY and CDR2 SMNVEV (reference sequence). The V gene end was trimmed by 3 bases and the J gene end by 3 bases; junction bases not matched to a gene: 4. CDR3 nucleotide sequence: TGTGCCAGCAGTTTTCTGGCGGGGGAAGAGACCCAGTACTTC. This codes for CASSFLAGEETQYF.

This clone was counted a single time. This rearrangement joins TRBV30 to TRBJ1-5; unclear D gene. The germline V and J ends were trimmed by 2 bases and 7 bases, with 18 bases remaining between them. Germline V gene sequence: CDR1 GTSNPN, CDR2 SVGIG (reference sequence). There are 15 residues in the CDR3. As DNA, the CDR3 is TGTGCCTGGAGTCCTACAACAGCGGGCGGGCAGCCCCAGCATTTT. This gives the protein CAWSPTTAGGQPQHF. The entire variable domain, with the rest obtained from reference TRBV30 and TRBJ1-5, is as follows: SQTIHQWPATLVQPVGSPLSLECTVEGTSNPNLYWYRQAAGRGLQLLFYSVGIGQISSEVPQNLSASRPQDRQFILSSKKLLLSDSGFYLCAWSPTTAGGQPQHFGDGTRLSIL.

This clone was observed a single time. V gene TRBV15 combines with J gene TRBJ2-5, with D maybe TRBD2 (5 bases). This CDR3 is 13 amino acids long. Trimming cost V 1 base and J 7 bases, with 10 bases left between them. Germline V lookup: CDR1 LNHNV, CDR2 YYDKDF (reference sequence). The CDR3, as DNA: TGTGCCACCAGCAGAGGAGGGCAGGTGACCCAGTACTTC. Translated, it gives CATSRGGQVTQYF.

This clone was counted at least ten times. This chain uses TRBV28 with TRBJ2-5, with a tentative D call TRBD2 (7 bases). The V gene lost 1 base and the J gene lost 4 bases, with 10 bases spanning the gap. Germline V gives CDR1 MDHEN, CDR2 SYDVKM. There are 14 residues in the CDR3. CDR3 nucleotide sequence: TGTGCCAGCAGTTTATCGGGGGGCTTAGAGACCCAGTACTTC. Translated: CASSLSGGLETQYF.

J is TRBJ1-1 and V is TRBV5-8; 7 nucleotides agree with TRBD1. The CDR3 length is 15 residues. Germline values: CDR1 SGHTS, CDR2 YDEGEE. V lost 3 bases to trimming and J lost 7 bases; unmatched junction nucleotides: 12. The CDR3 nucleotides are TGTGCCAGCAGCTCCAAACAGGGGAGGTTAGGTGAAGCTTTCTTT. It yields the protein CASSSKQGRLGEAFF. The full variable domain, in which reference TRBV5-8 and TRBJ1-1 provide the parts outside the CDR3, is EAGVTQSPTHLIKTRGQQATLRCSPISGHTSVYWYQQALGLGLQFLLWYDEGEERNRGNFPPRFSGRQFPNYSSELNVNALELEDSALYLCASSSKQGRLGEAFFGQGTRLTVV.

The chain carries TRBV27 and TRBJ2-7; TRBD2 might be the D (6 bases). Between the trimmed V and J ends, which lost 3 bases and 2 bases, there was a span of 17 bases. The germline V gene has CDR1 MNHEY and CDR2 SMNVEV (reference sequence). This CDR3 comprises 16 residues. The CDR3 protein is CASSFNSGVTPYEQYF. CDR3 coding DNA: TGTGCCAGCAGTTTTAATAGCGGAGTAACCCCCTACGAGCAGTACTTC.

The chain couples TRBV19 to TRBJ2-1; 13 bases align to TRBD2. V trimming: 11 bases; J trimming: 9 bases; junction bases outside the gene matches: 7. CDR3 length equals 13 residues. The germline V gene encodes CDR1 LNHDA and CDR2 SQIVND (reference sequence). CDR3 DNA: TGTGCCTCCGGGACTAGCGGGATGGGTGAGCAGTTCTTC. Its translation is CASGTSGMGEQFF. Full variable domain (missing parts from reference TRBV19 and TRBJ2-1): DGGITQSPKYLFRKEGQNVTLSCEQNLNHDAMYWYRQDPGQGLRLIYYSQIVNDFQKGDIAEGYSVSREKKESFPLTVTSAQKNPTAFYLCASGTSGMGEQFFGPGTRLTVL.

As DNA, the CDR3 is TGTGCCAGCAGCCGTGGGGACAGGGGCGTTTATTCACCCCTCCACTTT. It yields the protein CASSRGDRGVYSPLHF. The rearrangement joins TRBV7-6 to TRBJ1-6; 10 bases are a match to TRBD1. The CDR3 is 16 amino acids. Germline CDR1 reads SGHVS; CDR2 reads FNYEAQ. Losses at the gene ends were 5 bases for V and 8 bases for J; bases not matched to a gene: 9.

The rearrangement joins TRBV28 to TRBJ2-7; 11 bases match TRBD1. From germline, CDR1 is MDHEN and CDR2 SYDVKM. The CDR3 covers 15 residues. The V gene end was trimmed by 5 bases and the J gene end by 4 bases; junction bases not matched to a gene: 7. DNA of the CDR3: TGTGCCAGCAGTCCTCACGGGACAGGGGGTTACGAGCAGTACTTC. Translating gives CASSPHGTGGYEQYF.

The chain joins TRBV15 to TRBJ2-1, with TRBD2 identical over 8 bases. In germline, CDR1 is LNHNV, CDR2 YYDKDF (reference sequence). The CDR3 contains 17 residues. Trimming took 3 bases from V and 6 from J; bases not matched to a gene: 13. The CDR3 coding sequence is TGTGCCACCAGCAGTTCACGGGGAACCGGGACTAGCAATGAGCAGTTCTTC. Translating it yields CATSSSRGTGTSNEQFF.

The count of this clone is one. The chain is built from TRBV21-1 and TRBJ1-1. TRBV21-1 is tagged as a pseudogene. The CDR3 has 21 residues. The CDR3 DNA reads as TGTGCCAGCAGCAAAGCCCCAGGTACCGGGATTTCTCAAAACCAAAACACTGAAGCTTTCTTT. It translates to CASSKAPGTGISQNQNTEAFF.

The chain combines TRBV5-4 with TRBJ2-3; possibly TRBD1 for D (5 bases). The germline V gene has CDR1 SGHNT and CDR2 YYREEE (reference sequence). This CDR3 contains 16 residues. V was clipped by 4 bases and J by 0 bases, with 15 bases between them. The CDR3 DNA reads as TGTGCCAGCAGCGCCAGGGTTTTGACTAGCACAGATACGCAGTATTTT. Amino acids: CASSARVLTSTDTQYF.